This T cell receptor beta chain was profiled in a study of T cell responses to AZD1222 COVID-19 vaccine (dated by TCRdb to the early 2020s). Background on the whole study: AZD1222 recipients whose second dose came at about 4 weeks and those whose second dose came at about 12 weeks were combined into one group, since spike-specific TCR depth and breadth did not differ between the two schedules. TCR sequencing covered more than 230 trial participants: 200 to 220 given two doses of AZD1222 and 26 given two doses of MenACWY control vaccine. Trial participants were enrolled by age into subgroups of 18-55, 56-69 and 70-plus years, and around 150, 29 and 61 TCR-sequenced participants, respectively, were included in these subgroups. The paper as a whole reports these results and caveats: Nearly half of unique spike-specific TCRs reportedly recognized epitopes outside regions mutated in the B.1.351 and B.1.1.7 variants. Spike-specific TCR breadth and depth rose significantly after two AZD1222 doses compared with day 0 and with MenACWY recipients. Conclusions about previously exposed vaccinees were limited because only six or seven AZD1222 recipients were SARS-CoV-2 seropositive at baseline. Because no samples from the day 14 peak response were available, repertoires could be characterized only after the peak T cell response. The vaccine-associated CD4 TCRs covered the entire spike protein, and the dominant responses fell in regions 160-218 and 743-854. Participants were mostly white British and included more females than males, and it was suggested by the authors that clonal diversity may have been underestimated. The 56-69-year group was small, and its depth increase did not reach significance, likely because of low power.

A note on this clone: Its recognized antigen is unknown. No base-level quality is on record; no much larger clone is a single base apart.

The CDR3 regions of human TCRbeta chains were subjected to immunosequencing. In the source study's methods: Repertoire TCRs were checked for matches against a reference library of SARS-CoV-2-specific TCRs that had been generated using the MIRA antigen-specificity platform. Breadth meant the fraction of unique TCRs that were SARS-CoV-2-associated, whereas depth meant the fraction of total T cells that were SARS-CoV-2-associated. Using the MIRA data, every spike-specific TCR was mapped to the spike region that the TCR reacted to and assigned to either a CD4 or a CD8 class. Log10-transformed breadth and depth values were compared by one-way ANOVA with Sidak's multiple comparisons tests. TCRdb limited this immuneACCESS table to in-frame rearrangements with V and J called. A share of clones is missing; checked studies link under half to unresolved V genes, and the rest is unexplained. V and J calls and clone size are those listed in that table; D and trimming were worked out from the DNA. The sample table contains 130,000 or so clones; only one count was recorded for over 90% of them. Clones ranked in the top ten supply around 5% of the sample.

The intended sense of this specimen's time point label: baseline before first vaccination. Samples from vaccinated people were obtained from the UK trials COV001 and COV002, which included a single-blind randomized controlled phase 2/3 trial of AZD1222 (ChAdOx1 nCoV-19) in healthy adults. For TCRbeta chain sequencing, PBMC samples from trial participants were taken at day 0 and at day 28 after the second dose. V drops 7 bases and J drops 11 bases, leaving 21 bases in between. Including the terminal cysteine and phenylalanine, the CDR3 comprises 13 residues. Left in the record is the CDR3 DNA by itself, 39 bases read in frame from the first base.

The receptor was derived from an adult in good health. The chain joins TRBV12-3 or TRBV12-4 to TRBJ2-7, with the D gene too uncertain to name. The specimen was peripheral blood, collected on day 0 of AZD1222 vaccination. The CDR3 reads as follows: CASTPGPGYAEYF. The DNA sequence reads TGTGCCAGCACCCCCGGGCCCGGATACGCAGAGTACTTC.